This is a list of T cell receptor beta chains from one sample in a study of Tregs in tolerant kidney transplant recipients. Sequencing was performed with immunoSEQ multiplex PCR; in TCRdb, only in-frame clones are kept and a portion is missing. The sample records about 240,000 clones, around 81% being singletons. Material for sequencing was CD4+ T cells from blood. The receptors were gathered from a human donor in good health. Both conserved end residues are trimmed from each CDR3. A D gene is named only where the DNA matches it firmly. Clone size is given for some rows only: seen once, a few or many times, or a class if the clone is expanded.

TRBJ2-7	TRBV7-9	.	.	ASVKKKGTAPREQY
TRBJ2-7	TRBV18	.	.	ASSPAGAEQY
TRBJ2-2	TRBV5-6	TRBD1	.	ASSYYRGLNTGELF
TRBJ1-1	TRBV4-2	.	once	ASSHTGFNTEAF
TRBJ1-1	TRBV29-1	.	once	SAETGLNTEAF
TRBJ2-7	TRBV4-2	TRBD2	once	ASSQAASGPYEQY
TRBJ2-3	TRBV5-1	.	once	ASSLGSTGWTDTQY
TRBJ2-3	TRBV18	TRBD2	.	ASSLRTSGRSGTDTQY
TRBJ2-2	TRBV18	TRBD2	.	ASSPRGGLAGHSTGELF
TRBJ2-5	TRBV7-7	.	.	ALGRETQY
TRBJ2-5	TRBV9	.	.	ASSVGRAGEETQY
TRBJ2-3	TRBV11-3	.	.	ASSLDSGGAADTQY
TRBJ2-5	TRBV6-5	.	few	ASSDSTPQETQY
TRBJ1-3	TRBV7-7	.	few	ASSLGQSSGNTIY
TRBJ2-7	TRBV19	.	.	ASSNGQGSYEQY
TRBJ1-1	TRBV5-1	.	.	ASSRRWESTEAF
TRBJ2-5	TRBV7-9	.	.	ASSLGTTQETQY
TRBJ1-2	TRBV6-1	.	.	ASSLDKNYGYT
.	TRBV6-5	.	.	ASSGGDRAIYEQY
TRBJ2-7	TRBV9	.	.	ASSVAQDGEQY
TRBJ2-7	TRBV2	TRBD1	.	ASMLGQGAHDEQY
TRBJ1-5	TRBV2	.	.	ASSALQGVSPQH